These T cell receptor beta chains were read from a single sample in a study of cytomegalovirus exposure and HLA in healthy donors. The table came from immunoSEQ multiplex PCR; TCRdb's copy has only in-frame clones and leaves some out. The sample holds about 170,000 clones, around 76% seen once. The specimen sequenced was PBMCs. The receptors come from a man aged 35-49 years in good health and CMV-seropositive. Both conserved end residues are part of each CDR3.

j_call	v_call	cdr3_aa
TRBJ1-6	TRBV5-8	CASSLGPSESSYNSPLHF
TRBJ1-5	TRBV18	CASSAGTELSSQHF
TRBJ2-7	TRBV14	CASSQGSGRGARGEQYF
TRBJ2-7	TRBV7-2	CASSWDSREQYF
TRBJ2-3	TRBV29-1	CSVGGGTDTQYF
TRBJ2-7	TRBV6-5	CASSQAQGYEQYF
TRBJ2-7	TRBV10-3	CAIRPGQGAYEQYF
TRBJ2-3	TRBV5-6	CASSAKGTDTQYF
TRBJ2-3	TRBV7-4	CASSPPSGDCTDTQYF
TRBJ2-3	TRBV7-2	CASSPGGSTDTQYF
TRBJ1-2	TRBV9	CASSVGGGPYGYTF
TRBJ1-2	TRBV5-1	CASGPRQGATGYTF
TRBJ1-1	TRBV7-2	CASSLVGGLRTEAFF
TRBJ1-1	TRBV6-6	CASSYSNRGTEAFF
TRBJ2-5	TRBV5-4	CASSLGDTSRQETQYF
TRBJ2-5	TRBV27	CASSFSRTSGQETQYF
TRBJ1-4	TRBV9	CASSLGGFEEKLFF
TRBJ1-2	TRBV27	CASSLGPRVGGYTF
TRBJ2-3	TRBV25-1	CASSFTGGSDTQYF
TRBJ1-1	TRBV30	CAWSAEAGDWNTEAFF
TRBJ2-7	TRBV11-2	CASSVLRRTGSREQYF
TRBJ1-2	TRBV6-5	CASSAGQGNTYGYTF
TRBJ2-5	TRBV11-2	CASSPDYIQETQYF
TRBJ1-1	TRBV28	CASSSTFLNTEAFF
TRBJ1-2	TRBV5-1	CASSRQGRYGYTF
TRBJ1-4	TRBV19	CASSLRQGLTNEKLFF
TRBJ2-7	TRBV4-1	CASSYLAGPTYEQYF
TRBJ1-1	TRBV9	CASSPGQGAMNTEAFF